This T cell receptor (beta chain) was sequenced in a study of cytomegalovirus exposure and HLA in healthy donors. V was clipped by 0 bases and J by 0 bases; unmatched bases: 23. In germline, CDR1 is SGHRS, CDR2 YFSETQ. The CDR3 is made up of 22 amino acids. Study findings and constraints: Donors belonging to an Asian-associated ancestry cluster reportedly showed fewer N-insertions in productive TCRs than the approximately 680-donor mean, according to what a later analysis found. Most sequenced TCRs were rare (though some public TCRs occurred in many donors). Researchers reported that three CMV-associated chains were confirmed in vitro as CMV antigen-specific. Data from an earlier analysis indicated that most TCR beta V segments were productive either about 87% or about 30% of the time.

In regard to this clone: Its antigen is currently unknown.

Both 60 Vbeta primers and 13 Jbeta primers went into the PCR. Generated by immunoSEQ multiplex PCR, the TCRdb table keeps only in-frame clones and is missing some. The sample records some 110,000 clones, about 64% being singletons. This receptor was obtained from a female donor in good health and CMV-seronegative. The rearrangement joins TRBV5-1 to TRBJ2-7; 8 nucleotides align to TRBD1. Input material: PBMCs. CDR3 in DNA: TGCGCCAGCAGCTTGGGCCCCCTAAGGGGGACAGGTTACCCCTCAAGCTCCTACGAGCAGTACTTC. Encoded protein: CASSLGPLRGTGYPSSSYEQYF.